These 5 T cell receptor beta chains share one sample of origin, sequenced in a study of beta chain features in type 1 diabetes. Expressed TCRB transcripts were sequenced after all isolated RNA was converted to cDNA. Some clones are missing from TCRdb's copy, which holds only in-frame ones; the method was immunoSEQ multiplex PCR. The sample holds hundreds of thousands of clones; over 10% are singletons and the top ten take about 0.017%. The sequencing sample was made of naive CD4+ T cells from blood. The receptors originated from a man between 18 and 35 years old in good health.

This clone was recorded a few times. The chain links TRBV11-2 to TRBJ1-4; the D gene is possibly TRBD1 (5 bases). This CDR3 spans 14 amino acids. CDR1 SGHAT and CDR2 FQNNGV come from the germline V gene. V was clipped by 5 bases and J by 2 bases, with 9 bases between them. The CDR3 region is CASSSRATNEKLFF. The CDR3 DNA follows: TGTGCCAGCAGCAGCAGGGCGACTAATGAAAAACTGTTTTTT. Complete variable domain (other parts from reference TRBV11-2 and TRBJ1-4): EAGVAQSPRYKIIEKRQSVAFWCNPISGHATLYWYQQILGQGPKLLIQFQNNGVVDDSQLPKDRFSAERLKGVDSTLKIQPAKLEDSAVYLCASSSRATNEKLFFGSGTQLSVL.

The chain joins TRBV6-6 to TRBJ2-1; tentative D call: TRBD1 (6 bases). This CDR3 is 15 amino acids long. In germline, CDR1 is MNHNY, CDR2 SVGAGI (reference sequence). V lost 6 bases and J 0 bases, leaving 12 bases between the germline ends. The CDR3 region has the DNA TGTGCCAGCAGAAAAAGGACAGACTCCTACAATGAGCAGTTCTTC. As protein: CASRKRTDSYNEQFF.

The chain has TRBV5-4 and TRBJ2-7, with TRBD1 identical over 7 bases. This CDR3 is 15 amino acids long. V was clipped by 4 bases and J by 4 bases; unmatched bases: 11. The germline V gene has CDR1 SGHNT and CDR2 YYREEE (reference sequence). CDR3 region: CASSPGQRTPYEQYF. The CDR3 region has the DNA TGTGCCAGCAGCCCGGGACAGCGGACCCCTTACGAGCAGTACTTC.

The chain recombines TRBV7-3 with TRBJ2-1; D call uncertain. The CDR3 totals 14 residues. V dropped 2 bases and J dropped 5 bases, with 10 bases sitting between them. Germline V lookup: CDR1 SGHTA, CDR2 FQGTGA. The CDR3, as DNA: TGTGCCAGCAGCTTATCCTCCCCCGACAATGAGCAGTTCTTC. Protein product: CASSLSSPDNEQFF.

The chain employs TRBV6-5 and TRBJ2-7; 7 bases align to TRBD1. Trimming at V came to 4 bases and at J to 10 bases, leaving 4 bases not matched to a gene. Germline V gene data show CDR1 as MNHEY and CDR2 as SVGAGI. CDR3 length: 11 residues. The CDR3 DNA follows: TGTGCCAGCAGTTCTAGACAGGGACAGTACTTC. It translates to CASSSRQGQYF.